Presented here are 13 T cell receptor beta chains from one specimen sequenced in a study of blood T cell repertoires in COVID-19. Clones were sequenced by immunoSEQ multiplex PCR, and TCRdb holds only the in-frame ones, with some missing. The repertoire has 150,000 or so clones, around 87% of them found once; the top ten carry under 0.7%. The sequencing input was peripheral blood. The source of these receptors is a man aged 55 to 69 with COVID-19, enrolled during active disease.

CDR3 DNA sequence: TGTGCCAGCAGCCCCAGCCCTACAGGGGGCACTGAAGCTTTCTTT. Protein: CASSPSPTGGTEAFF. The rearrangement links TRBV9 to TRBJ1-1; the match to TRBD1 covers 8 bases. Germline V lookup: CDR1 SGDLS, CDR2 YYNGEE. With V trimmed by 4 bases and J by 4 bases, 9 bases remained unmatched. CDR3 length: 15 amino acids.

CDR3 sequence (DNA): TGTGCCCAGGGACAGTACTCTGGGGCCAACGTCCTGACTTTC. Encoded protein: CAQGQYSGANVLTF. The chain combines TRBV11-2 with TRBJ2-6; TRBD1 matches at 7 bases. V lost 11 bases to trimming and J lost 0 bases; unmatched junction nucleotides: 4. Germline V CDR1 and CDR2: SGHAT, FQNNGV. The CDR3 runs to 14 residues.

This chain links TRBV24-1 with TRBJ2-1, with 10 bases aligning to TRBD2. With V trimmed by 0 bases and J by 4 bases, 8 bases remained unmatched. The CDR3 extends over 18 amino acids. CDR1 is KGHDR and CDR2 is SFDVKD in the germline V gene. For the CDR3, the DNA is TGTGCCACCAGTGATTTGCGGGGGGGAGCGGGAGGGTACAATGAGCAGTTCTTC. It translates to CATSDLRGGAGGYNEQFF.

The chain recombines TRBV6-4 with TRBJ2-2; D not resolved. Germline V lookup: CDR1 MRHNA, CDR2 SNTAGT. Trimming took 3 bases from V and 4 from J, leaving 18 bases between them. CDR3 size: 17 residues. CDR3: CASSDSEAAGRTGELFF. CDR3 DNA: TGTGCCAGCAGTGATTCTGAGGCAGCCGGCCGCACCGGGGAGCTGTTTTTT.

The chain couples TRBV11-1 to TRBJ2-7, with 7 positions matching TRBD2. Trimming at V came to 1 base and at J to 3 bases, leaving 6 bases not matched to a gene. The CDR3 is 15 amino acids. The germline V gene encodes CDR1 SGHAT and CDR2 FQDESV (reference sequence). The CDR3 reads CASSLDPSGLYEQYF. The CDR3 region has the DNA TGTGCCAGCAGCTTAGATCCTAGCGGCCTCTACGAGCAGTACTTC.

This sequence joins TRBV6-2 or TRBV6-3 and TRBJ2-6, with unresolved D. V gave up 2 bases and J gave up 3 bases, with 11 bases separating them. CDR1 and CDR2 from the germline V gene are MNHEY and SVGEGT. The CDR3 totals 16 residues. CDR3: CASSYPSRFGANVLTF. Here the CDR3 DNA reads TGTGCCAGCAGTTACCCTAGTAGGTTTGGGGCCAACGTCCTGACTTTC.

The chain carries TRBV7-2 and TRBJ1-3; TRBD1 matches at 7 bases. Looked up from germline, CDR1 is SGHTA and CDR2 is FQGNSA. The CDR3 extends over 15 amino acids. V dropped 1 base and J dropped 6; count of bases not matched to a gene: 6. The CDR3 protein is CASSLVSTGKNTIYF. Written as DNA, the CDR3 is TGTGCCAGCAGCTTAGTGTCGACAGGGAAAAACACCATATATTTT.

The CDR3 nucleotides are TGTGCCAGCAGTCCCTGGACAATTCGGGATCAGCCCCAGCATTTT. Its protein product is CASSPWTIRDQPQHF. The V call is TRBV28, the J call TRBJ1-5, with a tentative D call TRBD1 (5 bases). V lost 5 bases and J 5 bases, leaving 16 bases between the germline ends. This CDR3 comprises 15 residues. Germline loops: CDR1 MDHEN, CDR2 SYDVKM.

The rearrangement links TRBV25-1 to TRBJ2-7; no clear D gene. Trimming pared 1 base from V and 5 bases from J, leaving 12 bases between. The CDR3 covers 14 residues. From germline, CDR1 is MGHDK and CDR2 SYGVNS. The DNA of the CDR3 is TGTGCCAGCAGTGAATCCCCGACTTTTAACGAGCAGTACTTC. Translation gives CASSESPTFNEQYF.

V is TRBV18 and J is TRBJ1-1; the D gene is possibly TRBD1 (6 bases). CDR1 and CDR2 (germline): KGHSH, LQKENI. The V end was cut by 4 bases, the J end by 7 bases, with 13 bases between. CDR3 length equals 13 residues. The DNA of the CDR3 is TGTGCCAGCTCACAATCCAGGGGAGATGAAGCTTTCTTT. Its protein is CASSQSRGDEAFF.

This chain joins TRBV19 and TRBJ2-1; 15 bases are a match to TRBD2. V was pared by 5 bases and J by 0 bases, with 8 bases of the junction left unmatched. The CDR3 loop spans 19 amino acids. Germline V gene data show CDR1 as LNHDA and CDR2 as SQIVND (reference sequence). In DNA, the CDR3 is TGTGCCAGTAGTCTAGGACTAGCGGGAGGGCTGAGCTCCTACAATGAGCAGTTCTTC. Translated: CASSLGLAGGLSSYNEQFF.

The chain couples TRBV5-1 to TRBJ2-5; TRBD2 aligns across 7 bases. The CDR3 is 13 residues long. Germline CDR1 is SGHRS and CDR2 is YFSETQ. V gave up 0 bases and J gave up 4 bases; unmatched junction bases: 0. DNA for the CDR3: TGCGCCAGCAGCTTGGCGGGAGGAGAGACCCAGTACTTC. Its protein product is CASSLAGGETQYF.

The rearrangement links TRBV7-3 to TRBJ2-5; weak D call: TRBD2 (5 bases). The CDR3 runs to 13 residues. The V gene's germline CDR1 is SGHTA and CDR2 FQGTGA. V was shortened by 5 bases and J by 3 bases, with 10 bases between the two germline ends. CDR3 loop: CASSGIGEETQYF. Written as DNA, the CDR3 is TGTGCCAGCAGCGGAATCGGGGAAGAGACCCAGTACTTC.